What follows describes a single T cell receptor beta chain. The PCR used 60 Vbeta and 13 Jbeta primers. Libraries were prepared by immunoSEQ multiplex PCR; TCRdb keeps only in-frame clonotypes and omits some of them. The repertoire holds around 110,000 clones, with more than 75% as singletons. This specimen belongs to a study of cytomegalovirus exposure and HLA in healthy donors. Material: PBMCs. This TCR came from a man aged 30-40 years in good health and CMV-seropositive.

CDR3: CASSQQETYGYTF. The DNA for the CDR3 is TGTGCCAGCAGCCAACAGGAGACCTATGGCTACACCTTC. This chain uses TRBV7-9 with TRBJ1-2, with D possibly TRBD1 on 5 matching bases. V lost 5 bases to trimming and J lost 4 bases, with 11 bases between them. The CDR3 runs to 13 residues. Germline V gives CDR1 SEHNR, CDR2 FQNEAQ (reference sequence).